This is a list of T cell receptor beta chains from one sample in a study of T-cell reconstitution after alpha-beta-depleted transplantation in children. TCRdb processed the PCR reads anew with MiXCR; each CDR3 protein has one entry. The sample yields around 200,000 distinct CDR3 sequences, under 9.5% seen once. The sequences come from PBMCs from the stem cell graft donor, collected from the stem cell graft. The receptors come from a human donor who donated a stem cell graft to a child with acute lymphoblastic leukemia. Both conserved end residues are part of each CDR3. The order of the fields is clone size, J gene, V gene, D gene, CDR3 DNA, CDR3 protein. D genes are given only for firm matches. A clone size is listed for some rows: how often the clone was seen (once, few, many), or a class if it is expanded.

many,TRBJ1-5,TRBV5-1,TRBD1,TGCGCCAGCAGCTTGGGCCCTACAGGGGGCGGCAATCAGCCCCAGCATTTT,CASSLGPTGGGNQPQHF
.,TRBJ1-4,TRBV2,TRBD1,TGTGCCAGCACCACGCAGGGACAGCGAAATGAAAAACTGTTTTTT,CASTTQGQRNEKLFF
.,TRBJ2-1,TRBV9,.,TGTGCCAGCAGCCTAAGAGCCCCAGGGGCCAGCTCCTACAATGAGCAGTTCTTC,CASSLRAPGASSYNEQFF
.,TRBJ2-2,TRBV5-1,.,TGCGCCAGCAGCTACCCCGCCGGGGAGCTGTTTTTT,CASSYPAGELFF
many,TRBJ1-5,TRBV7-2,.,TGTGCCAGCAGTCTTAACAAAAATCAGCCCCAGCATTTT,CASSLNKNQPQHF
many,TRBJ1-2,TRBV4-3,.,TGCGCCAGCGGCGGGCCAGTCTATGGCTACACCTTC,CASGGPVYGYTF
many,TRBJ2-2,TRBV11-3,.,TGTGCCAGCAGCTTAGCCGCAGCTAACACCGGGGAGCTGTTTTTT,CASSLAAANTGELFF
.,TRBJ1-5,TRBV15,.,TGTGCCACCAGCAAGTCCCAAACAGGGCATCAGCCCCAGCATTTT,CATSKSQTGHQPQHF
few,TRBJ1-2,TRBV3-1,.,TGTGCCAGCAGCCAAGTTTCTGGCTACACCTTC,CASSQVSGYTF
many,TRBJ2-1,TRBV5-1,TRBD1,TGCGCCAGCAGCCGAGAAGGACAGGGCTACAATGAGCAGTTCTTC,CASSREGQGYNEQFF
few,TRBJ2-2,TRBV11-2,TRBD2,TGTGCCAGCAGGCCCCCGGGACTAGACAACACCGGGGAGCTGTTTTTT,CASRPPGLDNTGELFF
.,TRBJ1-5,TRBV6-5,.,TGTGCCAGCGGGCAAACCAGCAATCAGCCCCAGCATTTT,CASGQTSNQPQHF
many,TRBJ1-3,TRBV7-7,TRBD1,TGTGCCAGCAGCTTAGGATCTTGGACAGGCTCCTCTGGAAACACCATATATTTT,CASSLGSWTGSSGNTIYF
few,TRBJ2-1,TRBV19,TRBD2,TGTGCCAGTAGTACATTAGCGGGGCCTAATGAGCAGTTCTTC,CASSTLAGPNEQFF
.,TRBJ2-3,TRBV29-1,.,TGCAGCGTTGTGGTAGGCCGCACAGATACGCAGTATTTT,CSVVVGRTDTQYF
many,TRBJ2-3,TRBV25-1,.,TGTGCCAGCAGTGACCAGGGACGCACAGATACGCAGTATTTT,CASSDQGRTDTQYF
many,TRBJ1-1,TRBV5-1,.,TGCGCCAGCAGCTTGTTTTATGTCAACACTGAAGCTTTCTTT,CASSLFYVNTEAFF
few,TRBJ1-2,TRBV20-1,.,TGCAGTGCTAGTCAGGGGTTGAACTATGGCTACACCTTC,CSASQGLNYGYTF
many,TRBJ2-3,TRBV6-2/TRBV6-3,.,TGTGCCAGCAGCCCCCGTTGGGACACAGATACGCAGTATTTT,CASSPRWDTDTQYF
.,TRBJ2-7,TRBV19,TRBD2,TGTGCCAGTAGTATCCCTGGGAGGGCTGCCCCCTACGAGCAGTACTTC,CASSIPGRAAPYEQYF
many,TRBJ1-1,TRBV2,.,TGTGCCAGCAGTGACGCTGAAGCTTTCTTT,CASSDAEAFF
few,TRBJ1-1,TRBV6-5,TRBD1,TGTGCCAGCAGTATAGTCGGGACAGGGGACACTGAAGCTTTCTTT,CASSIVGTGDTEAFF
.,TRBJ2-4,TRBV28,TRBD1,TGTGCCAGCACGGCGGGACAGGGAGCCAAAAACATTCAGTACTTC,CASTAGQGAKNIQYF
.,TRBJ1-6,TRBV20-1,.,TGCAGTGCTAGACTGGGCAGGGCCTCCTATAATTCACCCCTCCACTTT,CSARLGRASYNSPLHF
few,TRBJ1-1,TRBV29-1,TRBD1,TGCAGCGTTGTAGGGTTGGACAGGGCGGTTTTTGGTGAAGCTTTCTTT,CSVVGLDRAVFGEAFF
.,TRBJ1-1,TRBV24-1,TRBD1,TGTGCCACCAGTGAAGCAACAGGGGGGCGAACTGAAGCTTTCTTT,CATSEATGGRTEAFF
.,TRBJ2-5,TRBV20-1,.,TGCAGTGCTGGACCTTTGAGGGAGACCCAGTACTTC,CSAGPLRETQYF
few,TRBJ1-6,TRBV9,.,TGTGCCAGCAGCGTAGGGGGTTCACCCCTCCACTTT,CASSVGGSPLHF
many,TRBJ2-2,TRBV10-1,TRBD1,TGCGCCAGCCGGGACAGACAGAACACCGGGGAGCTGTTTTTT,CASRDRQNTGELFF
many,TRBJ2-6,TRBV6-5,.,TGTGCCAGCAGTTACTCAATTGGCAGGCATGGGGCCAACGTCCTGACTTTC,CASSYSIGRHGANVLTF
few,TRBJ1-1,TRBV5-1,.,TGCGCCAGCAGCTTGGATAGGATCACTGAAGCTTTCTTT,CASSLDRITEAFF
many,TRBJ2-1,TRBV7-2,.,TGTGCCAGCAGCTTAGATCAGGGTGGCTACAATGAGCAGTTCTTC,CASSLDQGGYNEQFF
few,TRBJ1-1,TRBV6-5,.,TGTGCCAGCAGTTACTCGATGGGGGGGCGTTTGGCTGAAGCTTTCTTT,CASSYSMGGRLAEAFF
many,TRBJ2-6,TRBV5-1,.,TGCGCCAGCAGCGGAACGGTCTCTGGGGCCAACGTCCTGACTTTC,CASSGTVSGANVLTF
many,TRBJ1-2,TRBV12-3/TRBV12-4,.,TGTGCCAGCAGTTTATCGCTTCCGGGCTGTACCTTC,CASSLSLPGCTF
many,TRBJ2-7,TRBV10-2,TRBD2,TGCGCCAGCGCGAAGACTAGCGGCGAGCAGTACTTC,CASAKTSGEQYF
many,TRBJ2-1,TRBV24-1,TRBD1,TGTGCCACCGGGACAGGGTACAATGAGCAGTTCTTC,CATGTGYNEQFF
few,TRBJ2-7,TRBV29-1,.,TGCAGCGTTGACCCCGGGGACGAGCGGTACTTC,CSVDPGDERYF
.,TRBJ2-7,TRBV6-2/TRBV6-3,.,TGTGCCAGCAGTTACTCCACAGGAAACTACGAGCAGTACTTC,CASSYSTGNYEQYF
.,TRBJ2-7,TRBV9,.,TGTGCCAGCAGCGTAGCTACGGGGGAGCTCTTATTC,CASSVATGELLF
.,TRBJ2-2,TRBV5-1,.,TGCGCCAGCAGCTTGGGGAGGTTCGACGGGGAGCTGTTTTTT,CASSLGRFDGELFF
many,TRBJ2-3,TRBV7-2,.,TGTGCCAGCAGCACTTCTAGGTCGAGCACAGATACGCAGTATTTT,CASSTSRSSTDTQYF
.,TRBJ2-2,TRBV12-3/TRBV12-4,.,TGTGCCAGCAGTTTTATTAAGGGCCCCACCGGGGAGCTGTTTTTT,CASSFIKGPTGELFF
few,TRBJ1-1,TRBV2,.,TGTGCCAGCAGTGAAACAGCAGGGCGCGCTTTCTTT,CASSETAGRAFF
.,TRBJ2-3,TRBV6-1,.,TGTGCCAGCAGTCCTCCCCTAGCAGGAGATACGCAGTATTTT,CASSPPLAGDTQYF
many,TRBJ1-2,TRBV12-3/TRBV12-4,TRBD1,TGTGCCAGCAGTCTTGGGAAAGGACAGGGCTACTATGGCTACACCTTC,CASSLGKGQGYYGYTF
few,TRBJ2-2,TRBV7-2,.,TGTGCCAGCAGCTTTGGGCGGAGGAACACCGGGGAGCTGTTTTTT,CASSFGRRNTGELFF
many,TRBJ1-1,TRBV5-1,.,TGCGCCAGCAGCAAGGCACCGAGGGAACTGAACACTGAAGCTTTCTTT,CASSKAPRELNTEAFF
.,TRBJ1-1,TRBV5-1,TRBD1,TGCGCCAGCACTCCGGGACAGGGGAGGACTGAAGCTTTCTTT,CASTPGQGRTEAFF
.,TRBJ1-1,TRBV15,.,TGTGCCACCAGCGTGGGGGAGGCCTATGAAGCTTTCTTT,CATSVGEAYEAFF
few,TRBJ2-1,TRBV7-9,TRBD1,TGTGCCAGCAGCCCCGGGGACAGCGAGCAGTTCTTC,CASSPGDSEQFF
few,TRBJ1-2,TRBV6-5,.,TGTGCCAGCAGTTTTTCCGTTAAATCGGGGGAACGCTACACCTTC,CASSFSVKSGERYTF